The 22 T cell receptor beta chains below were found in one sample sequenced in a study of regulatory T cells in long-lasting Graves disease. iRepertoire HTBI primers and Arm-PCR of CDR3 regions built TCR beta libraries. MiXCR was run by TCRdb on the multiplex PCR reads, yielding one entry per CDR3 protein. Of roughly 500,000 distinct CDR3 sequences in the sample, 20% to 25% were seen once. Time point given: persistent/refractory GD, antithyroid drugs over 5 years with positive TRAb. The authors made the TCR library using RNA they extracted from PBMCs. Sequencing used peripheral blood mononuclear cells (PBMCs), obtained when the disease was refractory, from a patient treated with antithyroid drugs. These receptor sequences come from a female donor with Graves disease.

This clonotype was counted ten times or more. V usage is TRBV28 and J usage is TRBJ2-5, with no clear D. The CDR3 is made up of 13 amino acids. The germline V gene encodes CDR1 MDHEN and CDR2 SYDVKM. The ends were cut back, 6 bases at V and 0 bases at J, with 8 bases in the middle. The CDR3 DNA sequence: TGTGCCAGCAGCTCAGGACACCAAGAGACCCAGTACTTC. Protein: CASSSGHQETQYF.

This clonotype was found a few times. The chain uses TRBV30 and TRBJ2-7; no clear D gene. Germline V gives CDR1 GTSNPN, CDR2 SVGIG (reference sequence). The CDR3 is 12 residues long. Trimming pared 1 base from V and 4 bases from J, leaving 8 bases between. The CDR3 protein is CAWSASSYEQYF. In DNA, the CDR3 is TGTGCCTGGAGTGCATCTTCGTACGAGCAGTACTTC.

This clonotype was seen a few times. Here the CDR3 reads CASSHYRDMNTEAFF. The CDR3 nucleotides read TGCGCCAGCAGCCACTACCGGGACATGAACACTGAAGCTTTCTTT. The chain couples TRBV4-3 to TRBJ1-1; the D gene is possibly TRBD1 (6 bases). V lost 3 bases and J lost 0, with 11 bases in between. This CDR3 has 15 residues. Germline CDR1 LGHNA, CDR2 YSLEER.

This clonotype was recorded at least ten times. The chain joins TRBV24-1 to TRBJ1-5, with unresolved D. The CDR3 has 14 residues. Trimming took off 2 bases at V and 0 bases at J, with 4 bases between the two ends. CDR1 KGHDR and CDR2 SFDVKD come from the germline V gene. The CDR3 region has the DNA TGTGCCACCAGTGATTCATATAGCAATCAGCCCCAGCATTTT. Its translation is CATSDSYSNQPQHF.

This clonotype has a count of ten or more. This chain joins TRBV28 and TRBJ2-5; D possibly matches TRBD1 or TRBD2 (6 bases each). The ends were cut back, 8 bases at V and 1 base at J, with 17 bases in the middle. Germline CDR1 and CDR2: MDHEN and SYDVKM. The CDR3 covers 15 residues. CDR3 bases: TGTGCCAGCTTTCCATCTTCGGGGGCCCAAGAGACCCAGTACTTC. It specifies CASFPSSGAQETQYF.

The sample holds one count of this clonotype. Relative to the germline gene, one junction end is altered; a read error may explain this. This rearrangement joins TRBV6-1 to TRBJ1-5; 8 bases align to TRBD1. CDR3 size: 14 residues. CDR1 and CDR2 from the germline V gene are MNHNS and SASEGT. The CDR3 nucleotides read TGTGCCAGCAGTGGCGGACAGGGCCGACAGCTCCAGCATTTT. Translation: CASSGGQGRQLQHF.

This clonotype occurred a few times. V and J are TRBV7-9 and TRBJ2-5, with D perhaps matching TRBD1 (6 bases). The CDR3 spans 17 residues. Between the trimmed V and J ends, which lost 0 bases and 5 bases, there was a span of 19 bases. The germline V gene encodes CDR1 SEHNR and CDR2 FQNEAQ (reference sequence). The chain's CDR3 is CASSLAQGKPGWETQYF. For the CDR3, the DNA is TGTGCCAGCAGCTTAGCGCAGGGGAAGCCAGGATGGGAGACCCAGTACTTC.

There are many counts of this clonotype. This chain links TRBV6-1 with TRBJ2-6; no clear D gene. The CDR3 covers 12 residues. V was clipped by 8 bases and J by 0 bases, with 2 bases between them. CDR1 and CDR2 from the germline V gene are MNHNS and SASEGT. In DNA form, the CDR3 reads TGTGCCAGCGGCTCTGGGGCCAACGTCCTGACTTTC. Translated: CASGSGANVLTF.

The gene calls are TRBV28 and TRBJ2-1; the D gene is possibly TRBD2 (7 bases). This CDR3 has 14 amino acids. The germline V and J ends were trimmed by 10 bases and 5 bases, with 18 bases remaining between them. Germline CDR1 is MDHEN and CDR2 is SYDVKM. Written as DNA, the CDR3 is TGTGCCATCGTAGGGGGGGTTTCGAACAATGAGCAGTTCTTC. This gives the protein CAIVGGVSNNEQFF.

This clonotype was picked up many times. CDR3 region: CASSYSINEKLFF. In DNA form, the CDR3 reads TGTGCCAGCAGTTACAGTATTAATGAAAAACTGTTTTTT. This chain links TRBV12-3 or TRBV12-4 with TRBJ1-4; no firm D call. The CDR3 consists of 13 residues. V lost 4 bases and J 4 bases, leaving 7 bases between the germline ends.

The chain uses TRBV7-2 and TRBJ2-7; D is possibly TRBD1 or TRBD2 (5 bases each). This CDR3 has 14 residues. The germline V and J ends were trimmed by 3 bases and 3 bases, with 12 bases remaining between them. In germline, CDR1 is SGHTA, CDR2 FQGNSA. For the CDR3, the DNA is TGTGCCAGCAGCTTGGGGCTTGACTACTACGAGCAGTACTTC. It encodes CASSLGLDYYEQYF. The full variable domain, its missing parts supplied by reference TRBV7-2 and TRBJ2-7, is GAGVSQSPSNKVTEKGKDVELRCDPISGHTALYWYRQSLGQGLEFLIYFQGNSAPDKSGLPSDRFSAERTGGSVSTLTIQRTQQEDSAVYLCASSLGLDYYEQYFGPGTRLTVT.

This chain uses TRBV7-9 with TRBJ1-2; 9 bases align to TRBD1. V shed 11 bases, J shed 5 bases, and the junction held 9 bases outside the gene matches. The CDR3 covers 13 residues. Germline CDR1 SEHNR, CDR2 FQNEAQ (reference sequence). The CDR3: CAVTGGAEYGYTF. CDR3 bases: TGTGCCGTAACAGGGGGCGCTGAGTATGGCTACACCTTC.

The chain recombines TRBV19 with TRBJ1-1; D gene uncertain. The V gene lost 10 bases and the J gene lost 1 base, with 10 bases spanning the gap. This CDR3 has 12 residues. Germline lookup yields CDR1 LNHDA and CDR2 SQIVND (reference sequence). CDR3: CATRTENTEAFF. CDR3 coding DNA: TGTGCCACTCGGACGGAGAACACTGAAGCTTTCTTT.

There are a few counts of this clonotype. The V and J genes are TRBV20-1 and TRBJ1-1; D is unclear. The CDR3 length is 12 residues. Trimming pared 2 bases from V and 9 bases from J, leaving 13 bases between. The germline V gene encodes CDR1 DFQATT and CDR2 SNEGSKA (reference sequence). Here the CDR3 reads CSARNAGMKAFF. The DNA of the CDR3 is TGCAGTGCTAGAAACGCCGGGATGAAAGCTTTCTTT.

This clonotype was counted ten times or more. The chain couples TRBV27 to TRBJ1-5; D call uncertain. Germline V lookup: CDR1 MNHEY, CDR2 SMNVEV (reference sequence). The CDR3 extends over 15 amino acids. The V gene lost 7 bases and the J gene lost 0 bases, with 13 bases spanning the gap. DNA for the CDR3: TGTGCCAGCAAGGTAATGGGGAATAGCAATCAGCCCCAGCATTTT. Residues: CASKVMGNSNQPQHF.

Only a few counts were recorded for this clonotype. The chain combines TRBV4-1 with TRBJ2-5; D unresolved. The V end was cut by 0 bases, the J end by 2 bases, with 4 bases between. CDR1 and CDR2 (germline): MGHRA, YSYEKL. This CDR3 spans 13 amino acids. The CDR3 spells CASSQDAQETQYF. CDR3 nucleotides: TGCGCCAGCAGCCAAGACGCTCAAGAGACCCAGTACTTC.

CDR3 bases: TGTGCCAGTAGTATAGATCTGGAGAGTTCGGACTATGGCTACACCTTC. Its protein is CASSIDLESSDYGYTF. The chain combines TRBV19 with TRBJ1-2; D remains unclear. The CDR3 extends over 16 amino acids. CDR1 and CDR2 (germline): LNHDA, SQIVND (reference sequence). V lost 0 bases and J lost 3, with 14 bases in between.

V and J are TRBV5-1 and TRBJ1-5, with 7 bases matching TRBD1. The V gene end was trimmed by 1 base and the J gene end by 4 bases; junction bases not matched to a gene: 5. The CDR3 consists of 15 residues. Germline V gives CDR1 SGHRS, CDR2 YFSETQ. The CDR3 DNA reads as TGCGCCAGCAGCTTGACAGGGGCCAGAAATCAGCCCCAGCATTTT. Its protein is CASSLTGARNQPQHF. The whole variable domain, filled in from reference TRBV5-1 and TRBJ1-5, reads KAGVTQTPRYLIKTRGQQVTLSCSPISGHRSVSWYQQTPGQGLQFLFEYFSETQRNKGNFPGRFSGRQFSNSRSEMNVSTLELGDSALYLCASSLTGARNQPQHFGDGTRLSIL.

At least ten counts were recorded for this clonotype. CDR3 protein: CASSSGNGAYEQYF. CDR3 sequence (DNA): TGCGCCAGCAGTTCCGGGAACGGAGCCTACGAGCAGTACTTC. The V and J genes are TRBV5-1 and TRBJ2-7; TRBD2 is a possible D gene (5 bases). The germline V and J ends were trimmed by 5 bases and 2 bases, with 14 bases remaining between them. Per germline, CDR1 SGHRS and CDR2 YFSETQ. This CDR3 contains 14 residues.

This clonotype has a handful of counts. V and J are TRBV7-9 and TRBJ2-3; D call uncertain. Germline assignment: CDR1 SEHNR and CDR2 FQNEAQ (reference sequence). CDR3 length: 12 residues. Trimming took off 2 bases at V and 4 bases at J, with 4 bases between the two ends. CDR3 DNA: TGTGCCAGCAGCTTATTTGCAGATACGCAGTATTTT. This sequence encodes CASSLFADTQYF. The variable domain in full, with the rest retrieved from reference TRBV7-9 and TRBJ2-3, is DTGVSQNPRHKITKRGQNVTFRCDPISEHNRLYWYRQTLGQGPEFLTYFQNEAQLEKSRLLSDRFSAERPKGSFSTLEIQRTEQGDSAMYLCASSLFADTQYFGPGTRLTVL.

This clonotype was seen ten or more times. The CDR3 region has the DNA TGTGCCAGCAGTGGTGGAAAGGGGGGGAACCTAGGGACCCAGTACTTC. Protein product: CASSGGKGGNLGTQYF. The V call is TRBV6-1, the J call TRBJ2-5; possible D gene TRBD2, 7 bases. Germline CDR1 is MNHNS and CDR2 is SASEGT. The CDR3 totals 16 residues. Trimming cost V 4 bases and J 7 bases, with 22 bases left between them.

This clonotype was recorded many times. The CDR3 loop reads CASSQRLTGGQETQYF. The CDR3 DNA reads as TGTGCCAGCAGCCAACGACTTACGGGAGGGCAAGAGACCCAGTACTTC. This chain connects TRBV9 to TRBJ2-5, with 8 bases fitting TRBD2. Trimming took 4 bases from V and 2 from J; bases not matched to a gene: 10. CDR3 length equals 16 residues. CDR1 and CDR2 (germline): SGDLS, YYNGEE. Filled out from reference TRBV9 and TRBJ2-5, the complete variable domain reads DSGVTQTPKHLITATGQRVTLRCSPRSGDLSVYWYQQSLDQGLQFLIQYYNGEERAKGNILERFSAQQFPDLHSELNLSSLELGDSALYFCASSQRLTGGQETQYFGPGTRLLVL.